The 2 T cell receptor beta chains presented below share a single source sample, sequenced in a study of shared T cell receptors in the human thymus. Repertoires were generated with immunoSEQ multiplex PCR, while TCRdb's copy carries only in-frame clones and drops some. This sample yields hundreds of thousands of clones, of which about 80% are seen a single time; more than 0.01% belongs to the top ten. These same data were also listed under a study on human thymus T cells.

Sequenced input: thymocytes. Receptor source: a boy less than two years old with a congenital heart defect.

The chain has TRBV13 and TRBJ2-2; 7 nucleotides align to TRBD1. V gave up 5 bases and J gave up 2 bases; unmatched junction bases: 5. The CDR3 is 15 amino acids. Germline V gives CDR1 PRHDT, CDR2 FYEKMQ (reference sequence). CDR3 amino acids: CASSARDSNTGELFF. As DNA, the CDR3 is TGTGCCAGCAGCGCTCGGGACAGTAACACCGGGGAGCTGTTTTTT. The entire variable domain, with the rest obtained from reference TRBV13 and TRBJ2-2, is as follows: AAGVIQSPRHLIKEKRETATLKCYPIPRHDTVYWYQQGPGQDPQFLISFYEKMQSDKGSIPDRFSAQQFSDYHSELNMSSLELGDSALYFCASSARDSNTGELFFGEGSRLTVL.

In its sample, this clone was seen a few times. The chain joins TRBV28 to TRBJ1-4, with a tentative D call TRBD1 (6 bases). This CDR3 contains 14 residues. The germline V gene encodes CDR1 MDHEN and CDR2 SYDVKM. Trimming removed 8 bases at V and 2 bases at J, with 12 bases between. The CDR3 bases are TGTGCCAGCCGCGGGGGGGCTACTAATGAAAAACTGTTTTTT. It encodes CASRGGATNEKLFF.